This TCR beta chain was found in a study of T cell responses to AZD1222 COVID-19 vaccine. Across the study: Second doses were pooled across both intervals (about 4 or about 12 weeks).

Study-wide results and caveats: Clonal diversity was possibly underestimated; the donors were predominantly white British and more often female.

The table came from immunoSEQ multiplex PCR; TCRdb's copy has only in-frame clones and leaves some out. The sample consists of 200,000 or so clones, around 92% of them appearing once. Concerning this clone itself: Its antigen is as yet unknown.

The CDR3 runs 14 residues. Looked up from germline, CDR1 is SEHNR and CDR2 is FQNEAQ (reference sequence). Trimming pared 4 bases from V and 1 base from J, leaving 8 bases between. V gene TRBV7-9 combines with J gene TRBJ2-1; unclear D gene. The sample in question was peripheral blood, obtained on day 0 of AZD1222 vaccination. This TCR was sampled from an adult in good health. CDR3 coding DNA: TGTGCCAGCAGCTGGACGGATTCCTACAATGAGCAGTTCTTC. Amino acid sequence: CASSWTDSYNEQFF.